Following are 3 T cell receptor beta chains from one sample sequenced in a study of T cell responses to AZD1222 COVID-19 vaccine. Profiled with immunoSEQ multiplex PCR; TCRdb holds only in-frame clones, not every one. The sample contains about 140,000 clones, over 90% of which appear only once. The sequencing here drew on peripheral blood, taken on day 0 of MenACWY control vaccination. These receptors all come from an adult in good health.

V usage is TRBV6-1 and J usage is TRBJ2-3; 8 positions agree with TRBD2. The CDR3 spans 16 residues. CDR1 is MNHNS and CDR2 is SASEGT in the germline V gene. J gave up 0 bases and V 0 bases, and 2 bases lay outside the gene matches. The CDR3 nucleotides are TGTGCCAGCAGTGAAGCGGCGGGGGGTAGCACAGATACGCAGTATTTT. This sequence encodes CASSEAAGGSTDTQYF.

The chain joins TRBV3-1 (or the pseudogene TRBV3-2) to TRBJ2-4; D is uncertain. The CDR3 has 11 residues. V was shortened by 1 base and J by 6 bases, with 1 base between the two germline ends. Per the germline V gene, CDR1 is LGHDT and CDR2 is YNNKEL (reference sequence). CDR3 sequence: CASSQVNIQYF. For the CDR3, the DNA is TGTGCCAGCAGCCAAGTAAACATTCAGTACTTC.

This clone was counted once. This sequence joins TRBV5-5 and TRBJ1-5; D unresolved. The CDR3 extends over 15 amino acids. V lost 1 base to trimming and J lost 1 base, with 9 bases between them. CDR1 is SGHKS and CDR2 is YYEKEE in the germline V gene (reference sequence). CDR3 residues: CASSLWVESNQPQHF. CDR3 DNA: TGTGCCAGCAGCTTGTGGGTGGAAAGCAATCAGCCCCAGCATTTT.